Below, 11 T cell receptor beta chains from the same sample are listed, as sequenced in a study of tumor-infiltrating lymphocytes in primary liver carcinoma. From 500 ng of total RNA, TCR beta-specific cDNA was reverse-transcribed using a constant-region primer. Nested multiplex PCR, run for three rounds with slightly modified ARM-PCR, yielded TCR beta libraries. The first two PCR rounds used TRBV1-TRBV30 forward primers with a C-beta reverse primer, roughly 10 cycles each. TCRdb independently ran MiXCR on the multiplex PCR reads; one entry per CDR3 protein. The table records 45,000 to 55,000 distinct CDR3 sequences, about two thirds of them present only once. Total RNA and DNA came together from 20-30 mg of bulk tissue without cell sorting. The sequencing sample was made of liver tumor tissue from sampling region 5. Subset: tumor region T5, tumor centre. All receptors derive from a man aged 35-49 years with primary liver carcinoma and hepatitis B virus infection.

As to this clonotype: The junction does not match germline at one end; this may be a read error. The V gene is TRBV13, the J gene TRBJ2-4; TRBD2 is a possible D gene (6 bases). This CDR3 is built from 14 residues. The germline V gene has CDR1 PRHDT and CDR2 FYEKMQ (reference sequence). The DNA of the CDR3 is TGTGCCAGCAGCTTAAGGTTGCGGGACTCCAGGATCCGCTTC. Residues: CASSLRLRDSRIRF.

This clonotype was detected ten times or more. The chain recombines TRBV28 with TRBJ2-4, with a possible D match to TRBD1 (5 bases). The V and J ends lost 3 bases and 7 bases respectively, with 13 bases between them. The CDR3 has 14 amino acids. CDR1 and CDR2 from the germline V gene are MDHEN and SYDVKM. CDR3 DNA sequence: TGTGCCAGCAGTTTCGCCAGGGTGAAGAACATTCAGTACTTC. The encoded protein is CASSFARVKNIQYF. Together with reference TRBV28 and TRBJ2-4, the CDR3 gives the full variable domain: DVKVTQSSRYLVKRTGEKVFLECVQDMDHENMFWYRQDPGLGLRLIYFSYDVKMKEKGDIPEGYSVSREKKERFSLILESASTNQTSMYLCASSFARVKNIQYFGAGTRLSVL.

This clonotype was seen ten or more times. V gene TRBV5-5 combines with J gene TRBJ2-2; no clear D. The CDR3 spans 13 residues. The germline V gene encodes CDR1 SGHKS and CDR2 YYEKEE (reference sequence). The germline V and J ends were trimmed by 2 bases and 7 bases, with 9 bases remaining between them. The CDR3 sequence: CASSFVPGGELFF. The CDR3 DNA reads TGTGCCAGCAGCTTCGTCCCGGGCGGGGAGCTGTTTTTT. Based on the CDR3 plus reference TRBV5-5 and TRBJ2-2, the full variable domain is DAGVTQSPTHLIKTRGQQVTLRCSPISGHKSVSWYQQVLGQGPQFIFQYYEKEERGRGNFPDRFSARQFPNYSSELNVNALLLGDSALYLCASSFVPGGELFFGEGSRLTVL.

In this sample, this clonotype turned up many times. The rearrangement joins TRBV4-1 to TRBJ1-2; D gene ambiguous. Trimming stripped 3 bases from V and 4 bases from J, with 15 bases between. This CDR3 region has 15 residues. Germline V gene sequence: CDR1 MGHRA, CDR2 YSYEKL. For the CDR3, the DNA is TGCGCCAGCAGCCAGTCAATGTCGGCCGTCTATGGCTACACCTTC. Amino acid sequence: CASSQSMSAVYGYTF.

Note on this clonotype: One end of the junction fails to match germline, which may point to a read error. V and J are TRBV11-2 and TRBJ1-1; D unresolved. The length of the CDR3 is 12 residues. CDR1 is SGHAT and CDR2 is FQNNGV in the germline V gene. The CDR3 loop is CAIGLGYTEVFF. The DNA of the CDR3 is TGTGCCATCGGCTTAGGGTACACTGAAGTTTTCTTT.

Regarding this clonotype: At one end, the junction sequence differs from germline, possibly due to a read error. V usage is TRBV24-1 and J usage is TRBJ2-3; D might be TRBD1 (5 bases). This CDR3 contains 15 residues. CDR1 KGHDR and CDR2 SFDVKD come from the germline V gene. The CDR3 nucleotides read TGTGCCACCAGTGATCCCCGGCAGGGCACAGATACGCTGTATTTT. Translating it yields CATSDPRQGTDTLYF.

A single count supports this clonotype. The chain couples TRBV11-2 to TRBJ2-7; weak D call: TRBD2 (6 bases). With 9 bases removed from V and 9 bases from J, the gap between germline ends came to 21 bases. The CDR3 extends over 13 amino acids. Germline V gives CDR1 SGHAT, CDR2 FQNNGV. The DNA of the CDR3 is TGTGCCAGTAACTTAAGTGACCTAGCGTCGCAGTACTTC. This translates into CASNLSDLASQYF.

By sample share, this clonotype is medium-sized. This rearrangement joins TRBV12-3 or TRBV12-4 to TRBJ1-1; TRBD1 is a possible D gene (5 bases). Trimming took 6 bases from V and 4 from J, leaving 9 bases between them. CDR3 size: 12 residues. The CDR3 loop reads CASSAGSTEAFF. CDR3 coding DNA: TGTGCCAGCAGCGCAGGGAGCACTGAAGCTTTCTTT.

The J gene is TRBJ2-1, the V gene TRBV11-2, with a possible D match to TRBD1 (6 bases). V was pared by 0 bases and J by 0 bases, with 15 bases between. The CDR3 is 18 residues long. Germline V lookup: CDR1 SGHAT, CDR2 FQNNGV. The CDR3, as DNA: TGTGCCAGCAGCTTAGACTTCGGGACACCCAGCTCCTACAATGAGCAGTTCTTC. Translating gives CASSLDFGTPSSYNEQFF.

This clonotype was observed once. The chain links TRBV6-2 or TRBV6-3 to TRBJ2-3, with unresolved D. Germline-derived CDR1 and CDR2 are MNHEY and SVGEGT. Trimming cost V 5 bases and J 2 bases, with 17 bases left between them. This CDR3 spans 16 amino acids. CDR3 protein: CASSSSTVGHTDTQYF. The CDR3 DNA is TGTGCCAGCAGTAGCTCCACAGTGGGTCACACAGATACGCAGTATTTT.

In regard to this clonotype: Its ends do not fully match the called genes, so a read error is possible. This CDR3 is CVSSQDLAGDGGELFF. CDR3 coding DNA: TGTGTCAGCAGCCAAGATCTAGCTGGAGATGGCGGGGAGCTGTTTTTT. This chain links TRBV4-2 with TRBJ2-2, with D possibly being TRBD2 (5 bases). Germline CDR1 reads LGHNA; CDR2 reads YNFKEQ. The CDR3 covers 16 residues.